This TCR beta chain was identified during a study of metastatic and nonmetastatic thyroid tumors. Study-wide background: Both malignant and benign thyroid patients supplied peripheral blood and tumor or nodule tissue samples, across which the repertoires of these patients were then compared.

Germline V CDR1 and CDR2: MNHEY, SVGEGT. This CDR3 is 13 amino acids long. V gave up 2 bases and J gave up 3 bases, with 7 bases separating them. As handled by the study authors: Building a distant-metastasis classifier for papillary thyroid cancer drew on CDR3 differences across clinicopathological groups. TCRdb called clones again from the PCR reads with MiXCR. It is TCRdb's table, rather than the study itself, that gives the V and J calls and clone size. Among about 5,200 clones listed, 20% to 25% were seen once. Among the patients, none had received any treatment before thyroid surgery. This TCR derives from a female donor with papillary thyroid cancer or a benign thyroid nodule (not recorded which). Some clones in this sample may be carry-over from other donors' samples. The V call is TRBV6-2 or TRBV6-3, the J call TRBJ1-2, with D perhaps matching TRBD1 (6 bases). The sample taken for sequencing was adjacent normal tissue. The chain's CDR3 is CASSYPGDYGYTF. The CDR3 region has the DNA TGTGCCAGCAGTTACCCAGGGGACTATGGCTACACCTTC.